A selection of T cell receptor beta chains follows, all from one sample in a study of blood T cells in healthy people across ages. MiXCR, applied by TCRdb to the 5' RACE reads, yields one record per CDR3 protein. The sample records roughly 730,000 distinct CDR3 sequences, roughly 50% being singletons. The sequencing sample was made of blood. The receptors here all came from a middle-aged man in good health. CDR3s include the opening cysteine and the closing phenylalanine or tryptophan. The D gene is left open where the match is weak. Clone size is shown for a subset of rows, as once, few, many or a class of expanded clone.

clone_size j_call v_call d_call cdr3_aa cdr3_nt
few TRBJ2-1 TRBV6-2/TRBV6-3 TRBD2 CASSPMGLAGGEDEQFF TGTGCCAGCAGTCCGATGGGACTAGCGGGAGGAGAGGATGAGCAGTTCTTC
NA TRBJ2-1 TRBV6-5 TRBD1 CASNQGEGGIYNEQFF TGTGCCAGCAACCAGGGGGAAGGGGGAATATACAATGAGCAGTTCTTC
NA TRBJ2-3 TRBV6-6 NA CASSYNAGTDTQYF TGTGCCAGCAGTTACAACGCAGGGACAGATACGCAGTATTTT
NA TRBJ1-2 TRBV5-1 NA CASSDSRTGYGYTF TGCGCCAGCAGCGACAGCCGGACCGGCTATGGCTACACCTTC
NA TRBJ1-5 TRBV7-2 NA CASSRTSLSNQPQHF TGTGCCAGCAGCCGGACAAGCCTTAGCAATCAGCCCCAGCATTTT
NA TRBJ1-6 TRBV7-2 NA CASSSSAGVYNSPLHF TGTGCCAGCAGCTCATCCGCGGGGGTCTATAATTCACCCCTCCACTTT
once TRBJ2-7 TRBV10-2 NA CASTLDGLGSYEQYF TGCGCCAGCACCCTCGATGGGCTCGGATCCTACGAGCAGTACTTC
NA TRBJ2-1 TRBV19 NA CASSTQGGNTKQFF TGTGCCAGTAGCACCCAGGGGGGAAATACTAAGCAGTTCTTC
NA TRBJ2-7 TRBV20-1 NA CSATGHGSSYEQYF TGCAGTGCTACCGGTCACGGGAGCTCCTACGAGCAGTACTTC
NA TRBJ2-7 TRBV29-1 TRBD2 CGGLVLGYEQYF TGCGGCGGACTAGTGCTAGGATACGAGCAGTACTTC
NA TRBJ2-1 TRBV18 TRBD2 CASSPRREQYSYNEQFF TGTGCCAGCTCACCACGGCGGGAGCAGTACTCCTACAATGAGCAGTTCTTC
few TRBJ2-2 TRBV28 NA CASSLLGPGELFF TGTGCCAGCAGTTTATTGGGGCCCGGGGAGCTGTTTTTT
NA TRBJ2-7 TRBV4-3 TRBD2 CASSPTSGRGNEQYF TGCGCCAGCAGCCCGACTAGCGGGAGGGGCAATGAGCAGTACTTC
few TRBJ2-5 TRBV24-1 NA CATSDVGVQETQYF TGTGCCACCAGTGACGTCGGGGTTCAAGAGACCCAGTACTTC
few TRBJ2-3 TRBV7-2 NA CASSSPGGTDTQYF TGTGCCAGCAGCTCCCCGGGGGGCACAGATACGCAGTATTTT
NA TRBJ2-7 TRBV5-1 NA CASSLRDKDYEQYF TGCGCCAGCAGCTTGAGGGACAAGGACTACGAGCAGTACTTC
NA TRBJ2-1 TRBV6-2/TRBV6-3 NA CASSYLFDEQFF TGTGCCAGCAGTTATCTGTTCGATGAGCAGTTCTTC
NA TRBJ2-3 TRBV9 TRBD2 CASSVFVGGGAADTQYF TGTGCCAGCAGCGTATTTGTAGGCGGGGGGGCAGCAGATACGCAGTATTTT
NA TRBJ2-7 TRBV12-3/TRBV12-4 NA CASSFEDRRYEQYF TGTGCCAGCAGTTTTGAAGACAGACGCTACGAGCAGTACTTC